Below are 32 T cell receptor beta chains sequenced from a single sample in a study of T cells in Graves' hyperthyroidism and ophthalmopathy (dated by TCRdb to between 2019 and 2020). Receptor libraries were prepared by multiplex PCR. Data came from an Illumina HiSeq 2000. Amplification of TCR beta CDR3 regions was carried out from RNA transcripts. A first-round RT-PCR of the TCR CDR3 used the HTBI primer set with the Qiagen OneStep RT-PCR kit. TCRdb reran the public reads through fastp at Q25 and MiXCR, keeping productive beta chains. Rows merge per CDR3 protein into single entries with the most common DNA and genes. The sample profile shows about 700,000 distinct CDR3 sequences; approximately 14% of them were found once. The biggest ten clones account for around 9.6% of the sample. Sequencing was performed on blood. Every receptor here comes from a woman aged 18-29 years with Graves' hyperthyroidism.

Ten or more counts support this clonotype. V and J are TRBV5-4 and TRBJ2-5, with D perhaps TRBD1 (5 bases). In germline, CDR1 is SGHNT, CDR2 YYREEE (reference sequence). V was shortened by 6 bases and J by 6 bases, with 21 bases between the two germline ends. The CDR3 runs to 15 residues. The DNA for the CDR3 is TGTGCCAGCAACATCGATTCAGGGCCTGGGAAGACCCAGTACTTC. Its translation is CASNIDSGPGKTQYF.

The rearrangement links TRBV4-1 to TRBJ2-1; the match to TRBD2 covers 11 bases. This CDR3 spans 17 amino acids. V lost 1 base, J lost 6 bases, and 8 bases stayed unmatched. Looked up from germline, CDR1 is MGHRA and CDR2 is YSYEKL. CDR3 bases: TGCGCCAGCAGCCAAGCCCCCGGGACTAGCGGCAGCAATGAGCAGTTCTTC. It codes for CASSQAPGTSGSNEQFF.

This clonotype was seen ten or more times. The chain is built from TRBV9 and TRBJ2-1; TRBD2 might be the D (6 bases). The CDR3 spans 15 residues. Trimming cost V 2 bases and J 4 bases, with 13 bases left between them. Looked up from germline, CDR1 is SGDLS and CDR2 is YYNGEE. The CDR3 bases are TGTGCCAGCAGCGTGGGGGGAGTGGCTTACAATGAGCAGTTCTTC. As protein: CASSVGGVAYNEQFF.

This clonotype was counted only a few times. J is TRBJ2-1 and V is TRBV6-1, with a tentative D call TRBD1 (5 bases). The CDR3 sequence is 12 residues long. The germline V gene encodes CDR1 MNHNS and CDR2 SASEGT. V was trimmed by 5 bases and J by 11 bases, leaving 13 bases between them. This CDR3 reads CASSSGSAKQFF. In DNA form, the CDR3 reads TGTGCCAGCAGTTCAGGGTCGGCCAAGCAGTTCTTC.

This clonotype was recorded a few times. This chain uses TRBV6-1 with TRBJ2-2, with 11 bases that match TRBD2. V lost 6 bases to trimming and J lost 4 bases; unmatched junction nucleotides: 4. The CDR3 runs to 15 residues. Germline V gene data show CDR1 as MNHNS and CDR2 as SASEGT. CDR3 coding DNA: TGTGCCAGCAGAGGGACTAGCGGCTTCACCGGGGAGCTGTTTTTT. As protein: CASRGTSGFTGELFF.

This clonotype has only a few counts. The chain carries TRBV5-8 and TRBJ1-1; D is uncertain. Germline V lookup: CDR1 SGHTS, CDR2 YDEGEE. This CDR3 spans 16 amino acids. V lost 0 bases and J lost 1, with 13 bases in between. CDR3 loop: CASSLESNYRNTEAFF. CDR3 DNA sequence: TGTGCCAGCAGCTTGGAATCCAATTATCGGAACACTGAAGCTTTCTTT.

The chain couples TRBV3-1 to TRBJ2-5; D unclear. V gave up 0 bases and J gave up 1 base, with 9 bases separating them. The CDR3 is 15 residues long. The germline gives CDR1 LGHDT, CDR2 YNNKEL (reference sequence). In nucleotides, the CDR3 is TGTGCCAGCAGCCAAGATCTACAGCCCCAAGAGACCCAGTACTTC. Translating gives CASSQDLQPQETQYF.

The chain couples TRBV6-1 to TRBJ2-7; D unresolved. V was clipped by 1 base and J by 2 bases, with 12 bases between them. Germline CDR1 is MNHNS and CDR2 is SASEGT. The length of the CDR3 is 15 residues. This CDR3 is CASSEVVRVTYEQYF. CDR3 coding DNA: TGTGCCAGCAGTGAAGTGGTAAGGGTGACCTACGAGCAGTACTTC.

V is TRBV19 and J is TRBJ2-7; 7 bases are shared with TRBD1. The CDR3 is 15 residues long. With 6 bases clipped from V and 2 bases from J, the junction kept 10 bases outside the gene matches. The V gene's germline CDR1 is LNHDA and CDR2 SQIVND (reference sequence). For the CDR3, the DNA is TGTGCCAGTAGATTCTCCGGGACAGCTCCCTACGAGCAGTACTTC. It specifies CASRFSGTAPYEQYF. Using reference TRBV19 and TRBJ2-7 for the parts outside the CDR3, the full variable domain is DGGITQSPKYLFRKEGQNVTLSCEQNLNHDAMYWYRQDPGQGLRLIYYSQIVNDFQKGDIAEGYSVSREKKESFPLTVTSAQKNPTAFYLCASRFSGTAPYEQYFGPGTRLTVT.

This chain joins TRBV29-1 and TRBJ2-4; D uncertain. Germline CDR1 is SQVTM and CDR2 is ANQGSEA. The CDR3 has 13 amino acids. V lost 5 bases and J lost 0, with 8 bases in between. DNA of the CDR3: TGCAGCGTTTCCGAAGGAGCCAAAAACATTCAGTACTTC. Its protein is CSVSEGAKNIQYF. Supplemented by reference TRBV29-1 and TRBJ2-4, the full variable domain reads SAVISQKPSRDICQRGTSLTIQCQVDSQVTMMFWYRQQPGQSLTLIATANQGSEATYESGFVIDKFPISRPNLTFSTLTVSNMSPEDSSIYLCSVSEGAKNIQYFGAGTRLSVL.

This clonotype was seen only a few times. This chain links TRBV20-1 with TRBJ2-7, with TRBD2 matching over 8 bases. V was pared by 7 bases and J by 7 bases, with 6 bases of the junction left unmatched. CDR1 DFQATT and CDR2 SNEGSKA come from the germline V gene (reference sequence). CDR3 length: 11 amino acids. CDR3: CSVAGSLEQYF. The CDR3 nucleotides are TGCAGTGTAGCGGGGAGTTTAGAGCAGTACTTC.

In its sample, this clonotype was seen a few times. This sequence joins TRBV11-1 and TRBJ2-7; D unclear. The CDR3 spans 14 residues. With 0 bases removed from V and 7 bases from J, the gap between germline ends came to 13 bases. CDR1 and CDR2 (germline): SGHAT, FQDESV (reference sequence). This chain's CDR3 is CASSLAGWDGEQYF. The CDR3 bases are TGTGCCAGCAGCTTAGCAGGGTGGGATGGAGAGCAGTACTTC. Full variable domain (remainder filled in from reference TRBV11-1 and TRBJ2-7): EAEVAQSPRYKITEKSQAVAFWCDPISGHATLYWYRQILGQGPELLVQFQDESVVDDSQLPKDRFSAERLKGVDSTLKIQPAELGDSAMYLCASSLAGWDGEQYFGPGTRLTVT.

In this sample, this clonotype turned up many times. CDR3 DNA sequence: TGCAGTGCTAGAGCAGCTCCTAGCACAGATACGCAGTATTTT. Residues: CSARAAPSTDTQYF. The chain recombines TRBV20-1 with TRBJ2-3; D unclear. The CDR3 spans 14 residues. The germline V and J ends were trimmed by 1 base and 0 bases, with 8 bases remaining between them. CDR1 is DFQATT, CDR2 SNEGSKA, per germline (reference sequence).

This clonotype is a singleton in its sample. CDR3 residues: CASSYEGGYTF. CDR3 sequence (DNA): TGTGCCAGCAGTTACGAGGGAGGTTACACCTTC. The rearrangement links TRBV6-2 or TRBV6-3 to TRBJ1-2; D not resolved. Per germline, CDR1 MNHEY and CDR2 SVGEGT. V lost 2 bases and J 11 bases, leaving 9 bases between the germline ends. The CDR3 has 11 residues.

The chain joins TRBV9 to TRBJ2-7; TRBD1 matches 7 bases. This CDR3 comprises 19 residues. Trimming at V came to 4 bases and at J to 0 bases, leaving 19 bases not matched to a gene. CDR1 SGDLS and CDR2 YYNGEE come from the germline V gene. The CDR3 protein is CASSHPSDSGQISSYEQYF. CDR3 DNA sequence: TGTGCCAGCAGCCACCCAAGTGACTCGGGACAGATCAGCTCCTACGAGCAGTACTTC. Complete variable domain (other parts from reference TRBV9 and TRBJ2-7): DSGVTQTPKHLITATGQRVTLRCSPRSGDLSVYWYQQSLDQGLQFLIQYYNGEERAKGNILERFSAQQFPDLHSELNLSSLELGDSALYFCASSHPSDSGQISSYEQYFGPGTRLTVT.

This clonotype was seen ten or more times. The rearrangement joins TRBV2 to TRBJ1-5, with a possible D match to TRBD1 (5 bases). Germline V gives CDR1 SNHLY, CDR2 FYNNEI. This CDR3 spans 14 amino acids. Trimming cost V 7 bases and J 3 bases, with 13 bases left between them. In nucleotides, the CDR3 is TGTGCCAGCACCCCGGGGACCATCAATCAGCCCCAGCATTTT. It translates to CASTPGTINQPQHF. The full variable domain, in which reference TRBV2 and TRBJ1-5 provide the parts outside the CDR3, is EPEVTQTPSHQVTQMGQEVILRCVPISNHLYFYWYRQILGQKVEFLVSFYNNEISEKSEIFDDQFSVERPDGSNFTLKIRSTKLEDSAMYFCASTPGTINQPQHFGDGTRLSIL.

This clonotype was seen more than once but under ten times. The chain recombines TRBV2 with TRBJ2-2; D remains ambiguous. Germline values: CDR1 SNHLY, CDR2 FYNNEI. The V end lost 3 bases, the J end lost 5 bases, and 13 bases lay between the germline ends. The CDR3 is 15 residues long. The CDR3 coding sequence is TGTGCCAGCAGTGATTTCAGAGCCTTTACCGGGGAGCTGTTTTTT. It encodes CASSDFRAFTGELFF.

Only a few counts were recorded for this clonotype. V gene TRBV28 combines with J gene TRBJ2-7; D is perhaps TRBD1 (5 bases). This CDR3 region has 15 residues. V lost 6 bases to trimming and J lost 2 bases, with 17 bases between them. The germline V gene has CDR1 MDHEN and CDR2 SYDVKM. As DNA, the CDR3 is TGTGCCAGCAGGCCCGACAGCGCAATTACCTACGAGCAGTACTTC. This translates into CASRPDSAITYEQYF.

This clonotype was detected a few times. This rearrangement joins TRBV6-2 or TRBV6-3 to TRBJ2-5; TRBD2 agrees at 11 bases. With 6 bases clipped from V and 4 bases from J, the junction kept 7 bases outside the gene matches. The germline V gene encodes CDR1 MNHEY and CDR2 SVGEGT. The length of the CDR3 is 15 residues. The CDR3 DNA reads as TGTGCCAGCAGCCAGGGGACTAGCGGAACAGAGACCCAGTACTTC. Amino acid sequence: CASSQGTSGTETQYF.

This chain links TRBV19 with TRBJ1-5, with D possibly being TRBD1 (6 bases). This CDR3 has 14 amino acids. Trimming took off 5 bases at V and 6 bases at J, with 14 bases between the two ends. The germline gives CDR1 LNHDA, CDR2 SQIVND (reference sequence). The CDR3 sequence is CASSFLDRSQPQHF. CDR3 sequence (DNA): TGTGCCAGTAGTTTTTTGGACAGATCTCAGCCCCAGCATTTT.

This clonotype has ten or more counts. This chain links TRBV28 with TRBJ2-7, with a weak D call TRBD2 (6 bases). With 6 bases removed from V and 7 bases from J, the gap between germline ends came to 19 bases. The V gene's germline CDR1 is MDHEN and CDR2 SYDVKM. This CDR3 is built from 14 residues. The CDR3 nucleotides read TGTGCCAGCAGGTGGGACTTCCGGGTGAGGGAGCAGTACTTC. The encoded protein is CASRWDFRVREQYF. The full variable domain, in which reference TRBV28 and TRBJ2-7 provide the parts outside the CDR3, is DVKVTQSSRYLVKRTGEKVFLECVQDMDHENMFWYRQDPGLGLRLIYFSYDVKMKEKGDIPEGYSVSREKKERFSLILESASTNQTSMYLCASRWDFRVREQYFGPGTRLTVT.

The chain couples TRBV7-2 to TRBJ1-1; no definite D call. Trimming cost V 5 bases and J 1 base, with 8 bases left between them. There are 13 residues in the CDR3. Germline V gives CDR1 SGHTA, CDR2 FQGNSA. The DNA for the CDR3 is TGTGCCAGCAGCGCCCAGGAGAACACTGAAGCTTTCTTT. Translating gives CASSAQENTEAFF.

This clonotype was seen just once. One end of the junction does not line up with germline, which may come from a read error. The chain employs TRBV7-9 and TRBJ2-1; 8 positions agree with TRBD2. CDR1 SEHNR and CDR2 FQNEAQ come from the germline V gene (reference sequence). The CDR3 runs 14 residues. CDR3 loop: CPSSSSGRGGEQFF. The CDR3 DNA sequence: TGTCCCAGCAGCTCCTCCGGGAGGGGAGGTGAGCAGTTCTTC. Supplemented by reference TRBV7-9 and TRBJ2-1, the full variable domain reads DTGVSQNPRHKITKRGQNVTFRCDPISEHNRLYWYRQTLGQGPEFLTYFQNEAQLEKSRLLSDRFSAERPKGSFSTLEIQRTEQGDSAMYLCPSSSSGRGGEQFFGPGTRLTVL.

This clonotype was detected ten times or more. The genes are TRBV6-5 and TRBJ2-5; D perhaps matches TRBD1 (5 bases). With 2 bases removed from V and 5 bases from J, the gap between germline ends came to 18 bases. Germline V gene lookup returns CDR1 MNHEY and CDR2 SVGAGI. This CDR3 comprises 16 residues. CDR3 region: CASSYGHQREMETQYF. CDR3 bases: TGTGCCAGCAGTTACGGACACCAGCGAGAGATGGAGACCCAGTACTTC.

This clonotype was seen at least ten times. This chain joins TRBV7-9 and TRBJ1-1; 8 positions match TRBD1. The trim removed 6 bases at V and 2 bases at J, leaving 8 bases unmatched. The V gene's germline CDR1 is SEHNR and CDR2 FQNEAQ (reference sequence). The CDR3 consists of 15 residues. This CDR3 is CASSSSRGLNTEAFF. In nucleotides, the CDR3 is TGTGCCAGCAGTTCCTCCAGGGGGCTAAACACTGAAGCTTTCTTT.

This clonotype has ten or more counts. This chain uses TRBV11-2 with TRBJ2-1, with TRBD2 matching over 13 bases. Trimming at V came to 3 bases and at J to 4 bases, leaving 12 bases not matched to a gene. Per germline, CDR1 SGHAT and CDR2 FQNNGV. This CDR3 region has 19 residues. CDR3 DNA: TGTGCCAGCAGCTTTGAAGGGACTAGCGGGAACTCGGAATACAATGAGCAGTTCTTC. Its translation is CASSFEGTSGNSEYNEQFF.

This clonotype was detected many times. The V call is TRBV5-1, the J call TRBJ1-1, with TRBD1 identical over 7 bases. With V trimmed by 4 bases and J by 8 bases, 5 bases remained unmatched. Germline values: CDR1 SGHRS, CDR2 YFSETQ. CDR3 size: 12 residues. The CDR3 is CASSPGDSEAFF. In DNA, the CDR3 is TGCGCCAGCAGCCCCGGGGACAGCGAAGCTTTCTTT.

This clonotype was seen at least ten times. This chain uses TRBV18 with TRBJ2-2, with 7 bases matching TRBD1. CDR1 and CDR2 (germline): KGHSH, LQKENI. J was trimmed by 1 base and V by 3 bases; bases with no gene match: 2. CDR3 length equals 15 residues. CDR3: CASSPGQENTGELFF. CDR3 nucleotides: TGTGCCAGCTCACCCGGACAGGAGAACACCGGGGAGCTGTTTTTT.

This clonotype has a count of ten or more. The rearrangement uses TRBV2 and TRBJ2-1, with 7 nucleotides matching TRBD1. The CDR3 is made up of 12 amino acids. V trimming: 0 bases; J trimming: 10 bases; junction bases outside the gene matches: 0. CDR1 is SNHLY and CDR2 is FYNNEI in the germline V gene. Written as DNA, the CDR3 is TGTGCCAGCAGTGAAGCGACAGGGGAGCAGTTCTTC. Translating it yields CASSEATGEQFF.

This clonotype occurred a few times. The rearrangement links TRBV6-5 to TRBJ2-7; D might be TRBD2 (5 bases). This CDR3 comprises 13 residues. V was clipped by 4 bases and J by 6 bases, with 13 bases between them. Per the germline V gene, CDR1 is MNHEY and CDR2 is SVGAGI. The CDR3 bases are TGTGCCAGCAGTTCTCGGGTGAGCGGCGAGCAGTACTTC. It is translated as CASSSRVSGEQYF.

This chain joins TRBV19 and TRBJ1-5; D is unresolved. This CDR3 is 14 amino acids long. Germline assignment: CDR1 LNHDA and CDR2 SQIVND (reference sequence). Trimming shortened V by 1 base and J by 7 bases, and 11 bases separated the two germline ends. The CDR3 region has the DNA TGTGCCAGTAGTATAGGCCTACGGGGACAGCCCCAGCATTTT. It codes for CASSIGLRGQPQHF.

The table lists this clonotype with a few counts. The J gene is TRBJ1-5, the V gene TRBV9; unclear D gene. Germline CDR1 is SGDLS and CDR2 is YYNGEE. The germline V and J ends were trimmed by 4 bases and 7 bases, with 18 bases remaining between them. This CDR3 contains 15 residues. The chain's CDR3 is CASSQGNVGRQPQHF. CDR3 in DNA: TGTGCCAGCAGCCAAGGGAACGTAGGTCGCCAGCCCCAGCATTTT.